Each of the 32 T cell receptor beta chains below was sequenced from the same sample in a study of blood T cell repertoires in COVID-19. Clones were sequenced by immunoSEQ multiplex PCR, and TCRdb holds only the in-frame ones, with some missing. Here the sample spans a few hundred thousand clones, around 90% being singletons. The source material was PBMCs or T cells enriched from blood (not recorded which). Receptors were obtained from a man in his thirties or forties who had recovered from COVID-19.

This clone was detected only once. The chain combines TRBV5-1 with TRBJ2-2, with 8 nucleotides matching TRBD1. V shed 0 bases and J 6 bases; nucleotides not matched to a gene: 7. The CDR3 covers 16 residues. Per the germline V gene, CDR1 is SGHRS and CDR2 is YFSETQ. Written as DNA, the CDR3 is TGCGCCAGCAGCTTGGAGTACCAGGGGGCCGCCGGGGAGCTGTTTTTT. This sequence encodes CASSLEYQGAAGELFF.

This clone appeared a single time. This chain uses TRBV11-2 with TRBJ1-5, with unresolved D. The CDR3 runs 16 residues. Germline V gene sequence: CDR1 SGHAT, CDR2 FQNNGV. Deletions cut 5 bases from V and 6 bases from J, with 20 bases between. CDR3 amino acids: CASSPTSGHPSQPQHF. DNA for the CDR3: TGTGCCAGCAGCCCAACTTCAGGCCACCCGAGTCAGCCCCAGCATTTT.

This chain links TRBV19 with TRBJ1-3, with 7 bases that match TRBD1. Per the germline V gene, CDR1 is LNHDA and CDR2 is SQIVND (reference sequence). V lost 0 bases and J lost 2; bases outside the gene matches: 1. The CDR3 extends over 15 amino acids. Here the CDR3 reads CASSIDTGAGNTIYF. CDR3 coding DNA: TGTGCCAGTAGTATAGATACAGGGGCTGGAAACACCATATATTTT.

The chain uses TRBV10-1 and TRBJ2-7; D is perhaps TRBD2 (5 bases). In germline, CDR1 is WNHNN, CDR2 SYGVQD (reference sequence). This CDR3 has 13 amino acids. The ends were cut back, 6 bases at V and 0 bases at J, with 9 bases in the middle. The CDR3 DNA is TGCGCCAGCAGCGCAGGACTCTCCTACGAGCAGTACTTC. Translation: CASSAGLSYEQYF.

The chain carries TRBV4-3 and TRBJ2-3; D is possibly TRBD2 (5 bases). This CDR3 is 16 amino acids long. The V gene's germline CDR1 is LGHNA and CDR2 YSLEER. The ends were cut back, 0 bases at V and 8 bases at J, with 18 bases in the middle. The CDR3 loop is CASSQDRAGLVGTQYF. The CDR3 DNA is TGCGCCAGCAGCCAAGATAGGGCAGGACTCGTGGGTACGCAGTATTTT.

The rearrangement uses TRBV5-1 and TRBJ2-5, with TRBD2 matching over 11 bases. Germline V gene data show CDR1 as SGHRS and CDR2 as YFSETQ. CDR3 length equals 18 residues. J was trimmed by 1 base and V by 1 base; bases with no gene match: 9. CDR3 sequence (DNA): TGCGCCAGCAGCTTGCTCTGGCTAGCGGGGGGAAGCCAAGAGACCCAGTACTTC. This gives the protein CASSLLWLAGGSQETQYF.

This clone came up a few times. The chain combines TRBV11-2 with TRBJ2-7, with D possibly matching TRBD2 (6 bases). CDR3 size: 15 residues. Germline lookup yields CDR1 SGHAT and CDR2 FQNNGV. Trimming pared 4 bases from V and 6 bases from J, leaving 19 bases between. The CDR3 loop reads CASSSNSGRRGEQYF. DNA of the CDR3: TGTGCCAGCAGCTCCAACTCCGGACGGAGGGGCGAGCAGTACTTC.

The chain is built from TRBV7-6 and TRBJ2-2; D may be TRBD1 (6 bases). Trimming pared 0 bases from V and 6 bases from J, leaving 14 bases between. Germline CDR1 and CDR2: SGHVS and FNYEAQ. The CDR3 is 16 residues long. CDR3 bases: TGTGCCAGCAGCTTAGCGGAGGACAGAATGGCCGGGGAGCTGTTTTTT. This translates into CASSLAEDRMAGELFF.

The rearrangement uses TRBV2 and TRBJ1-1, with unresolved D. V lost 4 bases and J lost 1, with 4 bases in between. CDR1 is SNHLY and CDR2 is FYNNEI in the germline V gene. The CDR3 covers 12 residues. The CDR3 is CASSAQNTEAFF. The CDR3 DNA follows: TGTGCCAGCAGTGCACAGAACACTGAAGCTTTCTTT.

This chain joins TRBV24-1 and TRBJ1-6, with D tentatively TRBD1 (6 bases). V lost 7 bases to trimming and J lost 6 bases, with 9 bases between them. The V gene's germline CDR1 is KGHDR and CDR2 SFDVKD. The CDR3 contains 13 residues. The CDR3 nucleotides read TGTGCCACCAGGAGGACAGTTAATTCACCCCTCCACTTT. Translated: CATRRTVNSPLHF.

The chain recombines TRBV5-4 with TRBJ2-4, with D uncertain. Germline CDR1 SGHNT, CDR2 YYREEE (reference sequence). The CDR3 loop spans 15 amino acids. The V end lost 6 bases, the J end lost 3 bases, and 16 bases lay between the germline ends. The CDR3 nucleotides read TGTGCCAGCACCGACCCCAGGTTAAACAAAAACATTCAGTACTTC. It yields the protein CASTDPRLNKNIQYF.

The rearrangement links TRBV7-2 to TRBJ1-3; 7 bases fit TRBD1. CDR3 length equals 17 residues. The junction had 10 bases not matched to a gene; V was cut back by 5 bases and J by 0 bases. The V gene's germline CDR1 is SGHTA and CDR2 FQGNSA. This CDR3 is CASSLPKGAVSGNTIYF. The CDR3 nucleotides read TGTGCCAGCAGCCTCCCCAAGGGGGCAGTCTCTGGAAACACCATATATTTT.

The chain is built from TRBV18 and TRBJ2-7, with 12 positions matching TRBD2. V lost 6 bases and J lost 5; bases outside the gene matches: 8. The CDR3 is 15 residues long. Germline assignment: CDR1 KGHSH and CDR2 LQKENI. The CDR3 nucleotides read TGTGCCAGCTCTCTGACTAGCGGGAGAATCCACGAGCAGTACTTC. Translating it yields CASSLTSGRIHEQYF.

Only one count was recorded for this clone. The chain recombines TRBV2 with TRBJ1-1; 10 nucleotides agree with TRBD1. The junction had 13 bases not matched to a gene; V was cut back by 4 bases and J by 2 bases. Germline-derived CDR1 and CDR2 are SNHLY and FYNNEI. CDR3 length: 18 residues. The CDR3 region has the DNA TGTGCCAGCAGTGGACATTTGATGGGGGACAGGGGTAACACTGAAGCTTTCTTT. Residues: CASSGHLMGDRGNTEAFF.

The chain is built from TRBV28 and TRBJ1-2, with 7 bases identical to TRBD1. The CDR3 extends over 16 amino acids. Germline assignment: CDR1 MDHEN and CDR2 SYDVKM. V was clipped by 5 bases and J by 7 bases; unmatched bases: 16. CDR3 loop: CASSPPRGRGISGYTF. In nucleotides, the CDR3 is TGTGCCAGCAGTCCACCACGGGGCAGGGGGATCTCTGGCTACACCTTC.

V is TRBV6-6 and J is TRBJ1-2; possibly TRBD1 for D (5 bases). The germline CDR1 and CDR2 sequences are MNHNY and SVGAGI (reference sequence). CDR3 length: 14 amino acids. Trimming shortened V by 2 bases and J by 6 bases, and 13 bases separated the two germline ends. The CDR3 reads CASSYPQGGDGYTF. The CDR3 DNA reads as TGTGCCAGCAGTTACCCCCAGGGCGGAGATGGCTACACCTTC.

In nucleotides, the CDR3 is TGTGCCAGCAGCTTTCCTAGCGGGGGGTATGAGCAGTTCTTC. This encodes CASSFPSGGYEQFF. This chain joins TRBV5-6 and TRBJ2-1, with 11 positions matching TRBD2. Trimming removed 2 bases from V and 8 bases from J; junction bases left unmatched: 3. This CDR3 has 14 amino acids. In germline, CDR1 is SGHDT, CDR2 YYEEEE. Full variable domain (rest looked up from reference TRBV5-6 and TRBJ2-1): DAGVTQSPTHLIKTRGQQVTLRCSPKSGHDTVSWYQQALGQGPQFIFQYYEEEERQRGNFPDRFSGHQFPNYSSELNVNALLLGDSALYLCASSFPSGGYEQFFGPGTRLTVL.

The CDR3 nucleotides read TGTGCCAGTAGAAGGGCCGGGAATGATTCACCCCTCCACTTT. Protein product: CASRRAGNDSPLHF. V and J are TRBV19 and TRBJ1-6; D is undetermined. The CDR3 contains 14 residues. The V gene lost 6 bases and the J gene lost 8 bases, with 14 bases spanning the gap. CDR1 is LNHDA, CDR2 SQIVND, per germline (reference sequence).

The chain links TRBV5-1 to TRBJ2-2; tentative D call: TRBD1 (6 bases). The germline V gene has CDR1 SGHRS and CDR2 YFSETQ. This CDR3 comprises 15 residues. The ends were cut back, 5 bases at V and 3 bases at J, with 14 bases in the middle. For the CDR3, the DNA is TGCGCCAGCAGTAGGGGGAGTCGGGACACCGGGGAGCTGTTTTTT. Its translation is CASSRGSRDTGELFF.

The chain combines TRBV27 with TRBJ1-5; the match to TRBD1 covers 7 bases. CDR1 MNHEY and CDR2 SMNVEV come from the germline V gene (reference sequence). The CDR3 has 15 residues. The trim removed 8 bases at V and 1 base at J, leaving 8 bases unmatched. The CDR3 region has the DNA TGTGCCAGCCAACGGGACAGCGGAAGCAATCAGCCCCAGCATTTT. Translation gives CASQRDSGSNQPQHF.

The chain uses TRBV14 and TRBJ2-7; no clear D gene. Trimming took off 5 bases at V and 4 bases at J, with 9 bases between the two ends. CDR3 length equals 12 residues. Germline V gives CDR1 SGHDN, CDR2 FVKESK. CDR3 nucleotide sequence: TGTGCCAGCAGCTCTATCAATTACGAGCAGTACTTC. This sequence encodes CASSSINYEQYF.

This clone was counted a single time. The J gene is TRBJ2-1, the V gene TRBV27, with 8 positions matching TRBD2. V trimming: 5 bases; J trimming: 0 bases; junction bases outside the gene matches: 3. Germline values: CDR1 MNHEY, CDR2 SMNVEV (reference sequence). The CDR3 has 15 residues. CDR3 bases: TGTGCCAGCAGTATCGGGACTAGCTCCTACAATGAGCAGTTCTTC. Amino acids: CASSIGTSSYNEQFF.

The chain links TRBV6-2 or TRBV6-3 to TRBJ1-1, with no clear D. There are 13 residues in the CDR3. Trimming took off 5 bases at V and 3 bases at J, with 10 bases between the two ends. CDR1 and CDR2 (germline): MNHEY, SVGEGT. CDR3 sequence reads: CASSRGKHTEAFF. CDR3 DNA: TGTGCCAGCAGTCGGGGAAAACACACTGAAGCTTTCTTT.

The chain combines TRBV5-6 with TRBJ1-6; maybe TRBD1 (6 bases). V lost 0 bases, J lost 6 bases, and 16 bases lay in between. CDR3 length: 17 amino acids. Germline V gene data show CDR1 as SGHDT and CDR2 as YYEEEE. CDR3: CASSLGTGSMRNSPLHF. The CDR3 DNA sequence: TGTGCCAGCAGCTTGGGAACAGGGTCTATGCGTAATTCACCCCTCCACTTT. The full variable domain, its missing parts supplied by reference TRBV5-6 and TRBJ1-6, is DAGVTQSPTHLIKTRGQQVTLRCSPKSGHDTVSWYQQALGQGPQFIFQYYEEEERQRGNFPDRFSGHQFPNYSSELNVNALLLGDSALYLCASSLGTGSMRNSPLHFGNGTRLTVT.

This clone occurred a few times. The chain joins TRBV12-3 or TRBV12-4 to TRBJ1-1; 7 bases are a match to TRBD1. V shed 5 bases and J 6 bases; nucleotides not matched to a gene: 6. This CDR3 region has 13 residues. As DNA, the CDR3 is TGTGCCAGCAGTGCGACAGGGAGGTCTGAAGCTTTCTTT. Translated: CASSATGRSEAFF.

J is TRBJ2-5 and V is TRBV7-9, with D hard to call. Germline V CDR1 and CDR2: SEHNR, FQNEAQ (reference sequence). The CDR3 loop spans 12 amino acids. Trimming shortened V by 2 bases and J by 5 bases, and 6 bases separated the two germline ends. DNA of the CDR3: TGTGCCAGCAGCTTATACGGGGAGACCCAGTACTTC. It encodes CASSLYGETQYF.

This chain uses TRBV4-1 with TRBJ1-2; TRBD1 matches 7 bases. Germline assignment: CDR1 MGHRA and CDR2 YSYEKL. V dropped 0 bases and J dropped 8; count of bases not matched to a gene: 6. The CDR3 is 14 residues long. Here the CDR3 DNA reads TGCGCCAGCAGCCAAGATGAGGGGGCGCGAGGCTACACCTTC. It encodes CASSQDEGARGYTF.

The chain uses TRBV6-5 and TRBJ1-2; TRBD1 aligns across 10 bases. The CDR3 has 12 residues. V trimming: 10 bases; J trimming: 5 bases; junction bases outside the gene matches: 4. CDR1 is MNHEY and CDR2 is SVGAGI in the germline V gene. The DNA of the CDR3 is TGTGCCACGGGACAGGGGAAGTATGGCTACACCTTC. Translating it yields CATGQGKYGYTF.

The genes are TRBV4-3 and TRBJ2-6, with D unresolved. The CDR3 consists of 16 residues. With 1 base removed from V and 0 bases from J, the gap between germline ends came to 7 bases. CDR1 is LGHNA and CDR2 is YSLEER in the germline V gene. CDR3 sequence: CASSQVSGSGANVLTF. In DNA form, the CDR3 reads TGCGCCAGCAGCCAAGTGTCGGGCTCTGGGGCCAACGTCCTGACTTTC.

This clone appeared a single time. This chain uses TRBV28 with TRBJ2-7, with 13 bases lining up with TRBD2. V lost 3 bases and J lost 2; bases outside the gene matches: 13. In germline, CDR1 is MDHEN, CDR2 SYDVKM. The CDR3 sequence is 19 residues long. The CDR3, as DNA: TGTGCCAGCAGTTTCCTCCCGGGACTAGCGGGATTGGGGCCCTACGAGCAGTACTTC. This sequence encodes CASSFLPGLAGLGPYEQYF.

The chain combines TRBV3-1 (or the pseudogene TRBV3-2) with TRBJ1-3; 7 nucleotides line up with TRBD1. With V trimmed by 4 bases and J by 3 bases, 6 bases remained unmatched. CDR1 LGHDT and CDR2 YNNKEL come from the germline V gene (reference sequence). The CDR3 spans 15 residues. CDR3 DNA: TGTGCCAGCAGCCCCAGGGGGTGGTATGGAAACACCATATATTTT. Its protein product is CASSPRGWYGNTIYF.

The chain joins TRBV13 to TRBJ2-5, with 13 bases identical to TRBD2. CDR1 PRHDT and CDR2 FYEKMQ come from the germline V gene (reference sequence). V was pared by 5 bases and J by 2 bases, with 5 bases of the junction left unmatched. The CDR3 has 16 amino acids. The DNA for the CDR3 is TGTGCCAGCAGCCTACGGACTAGCGGGGGACAAGAGACCCAGTACTTC. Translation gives CASSLRTSGGQETQYF.